The sequence of this TCR beta chain was determined in a study of PD-1 blockade in mismatch repair-deficient tumors (dated by TCRdb to 2016 to 2017). For the study in its entirety: Between late 2013 and late 2016, approximately 90 consecutive patients with 11 to 13 mismatch repair-deficient cancer types, all previously treated and progressing, were enrolled in the trial. Deep sequencing of TCR CDR3 regions was used to track tumor-associated T cell clones in peripheral blood of patients responding to PD-1 blockade. Results and caveats for the whole study, not just this receptor: Clones residing in the tumor, which were often undetectable in blood before treatment, expanded quickly after pembrolizumab and then contracted, generally before radiologic responses.

Concerning this clone: Its recognized antigen is unknown. Base qualities are not at hand, and no much larger clone is one base apart.

Libraries were constructed by the immunoSEQ multiplex PCR assay. The clones in this table, taken by TCRdb from immuneACCESS, are in-frame only. Not every clone is retained; where verified, under half of the shortfall comes from an unresolved V gene, and the cause of the rest is unknown. For this sample there are roughly 25,000 clones; 75% to 85% appear just once. Around 20% of the sample goes to the ten largest clones. Trimming takes 4 bases from V and 5 bases from J, and the germline ends sit 5 bases apart. CDR1 SEHNR and CDR2 FQNEAQ were looked up in the germline V gene (reference sequence). The cysteine opens and the phenylalanine closes a CDR3 of 11 amino acids. The sequence is cut down to CDR3 DNA, 33 bases in frame from base 1. Read against the paper, the sample's time point label means: peripheral blood 12 weeks after first pembrolizumab dose. Mismatch repair deficiency was established in every enrolled patient by polymerase chain reaction or immunohistochemistry. TCR sequencing was carried out for three patients who responded to pembrolizumab therapy. The phase II trial prospectively evaluated PD-1 blockade with pembrolizumab in advanced mismatch repair-deficient cancers, independent of tissue of origin. Serial peripheral blood T cell samples were collected before and at multiple times after starting PD-1 blockade. Blood sampling time points were reported as weeks after the first dose of pembrolizumab.

The chain joins TRBV7-9 to TRBJ1-2; tentative D gene TRBD1, with 5 bases matching. Sequences were derived from peripheral blood, sampled 12 weeks after starting pembrolizumab. This clonotype was sampled from an adult with mismatch repair-deficient cancer. The encoded CDR3 is CASSSGYGYTF. The bases are TGTGCCAGCAGCTCAGGGTATGGCTACACCTTC.